The 27 T cell receptor beta chains presented below share a single source sample, sequenced in a study of blood T cell repertoires in COVID-19. Profiled with immunoSEQ multiplex PCR; TCRdb holds only in-frame clones, not every one. The data show 75,000 to 80,000 clones, 70% to 90% seen once. The material sequenced was peripheral blood. The receptors stem from a man in his sixties with COVID-19, enrolled during active disease.

This sequence joins TRBV7-3 and TRBJ1-2; 9 nucleotides line up with TRBD1. Germline loops: CDR1 SGHTA, CDR2 FQGTGA. The CDR3 runs 14 residues. Trimming cost V 5 bases and J 6 bases; bases outside gene matches: 7. CDR3 coding DNA: TGTGCCAGCAGCGCGGACAGGGGAAAGGATGGCTACACCTTC. Translating it yields CASSADRGKDGYTF.

The V gene is TRBV6-6, the J gene TRBJ2-1; TRBD1 aligns across 8 bases. Per germline, CDR1 MNHNY and CDR2 SVGAGI (reference sequence). CDR3 length equals 12 residues. The V and J ends lost 6 bases and 11 bases, in that order; junction bases with no gene match: 6. The DNA of the CDR3 is TGTGCCAGCAGCCCCGACAGGGGCCAGCAGTTCTTC. Translated, it gives CASSPDRGQQFF.

V is TRBV19 and J is TRBJ1-4; TRBD1 agrees at 10 bases. Unmatched junction bases numbered 4, after V lost 6 bases and J lost 0 bases. There are 16 residues in the CDR3. CDR1 is LNHDA and CDR2 is SQIVND in the germline V gene (reference sequence). CDR3 nucleotides: TGTGCCAGTAGGATGACAGGGGGCGCAACTAATGAAAAACTGTTTTTT. Its protein is CASRMTGGATNEKLFF.

The V and J genes are TRBV9 and TRBJ1-2; 11 nucleotides align to TRBD1. The germline gives CDR1 SGDLS, CDR2 YYNGEE. The CDR3 consists of 17 residues. Trimming at V came to 3 bases and at J to 5 bases, leaving 12 bases not matched to a gene. Here the CDR3 reads CASSEPLIGTGGYGYTF. The CDR3 bases are TGTGCCAGCAGCGAGCCCCTTATTGGGACAGGGGGGTATGGCTACACCTTC.

This chain links TRBV19 with TRBJ2-1; 13 nucleotides align to TRBD2. The CDR3 length is 15 residues. CDR1 and CDR2 (germline): LNHDA, SQIVND (reference sequence). Unmatched junction bases numbered 1, after V lost 5 bases and J lost 3 bases. In DNA form, the CDR3 reads TGTGCCAGTAGTGGACTAGCGGGGGACTACAATGAGCAGTTCTTC. Amino acids: CASSGLAGDYNEQFF.

The CDR3 DNA is TGTGCCAGCAGGGACACCAATGAAGAGACCCAGTACTTC. Amino acids: CASRDTNEETQYF. The chain couples TRBV6-5 to TRBJ2-5; weak D call: TRBD1 (5 bases). This CDR3 has 13 residues. Germline values: CDR1 MNHEY, CDR2 SVGAGI. Trimming took 6 bases from V and 3 from J, leaving 11 bases between them.

The CDR3 nucleotides are TGTGCCAGCAGCGTAACGCACGGAGGAGCCTACGAGCAGTACTTC. Translation: CASSVTHGGAYEQYF. V is TRBV9 and J is TRBJ2-7; TRBD2 is a possible D gene (5 bases). The CDR3 contains 15 residues. Germline V gives CDR1 SGDLS, CDR2 YYNGEE. V was shortened by 1 base and J by 2 bases, with 13 bases between the two germline ends. The variable domain in full, with the rest retrieved from reference TRBV9 and TRBJ2-7, is DSGVTQTPKHLITATGQRVTLRCSPRSGDLSVYWYQQSLDQGLQFLIQYYNGEERAKGNILERFSAQQFPDLHSELNLSSLELGDSALYFCASSVTHGGAYEQYFGPGTRLTVT.

This clone turned up a few times. This chain links TRBV4-2 with TRBJ2-6, with 15 bases lining up with TRBD2. CDR3 length equals 20 residues. With V trimmed by 4 bases and J by 0 bases, 7 bases remained unmatched. Germline CDR1 reads LGHNA; CDR2 reads YNFKEQ. The CDR3 region is CASSLYRTSGGASGANVLTF. CDR3 bases: TGTGCCAGCAGCCTGTACCGGACTAGCGGGGGGGCCTCTGGGGCCAACGTCCTGACTTTC.

V is TRBV18 and J is TRBJ2-1; possible D gene TRBD2, 5 bases. In germline, CDR1 is KGHSH, CDR2 LQKENI. V was trimmed by 5 bases and J by 10 bases, leaving 12 bases between them. The CDR3 sequence is 12 residues long. The CDR3 is CASSTGGGEQFF. The DNA for the CDR3 is TGTGCCAGCTCAACCGGTGGCGGGGAGCAGTTCTTC.

The rearrangement uses TRBV7-9 and TRBJ1-4; D is unresolved. Germline assignment: CDR1 SEHNR and CDR2 FQNEAQ (reference sequence). Trimming pared 6 bases from V and 2 bases from J, leaving 16 bases between. The CDR3 runs to 16 residues. CDR3 nucleotides: TGTGCCAGCAGATCCGGGAGGCTTGGTACTAATGAAAAACTGTTTTTT. Translation gives CASRSGRLGTNEKLFF.

The genes are TRBV6-4 and TRBJ1-5; TRBD1 matches at 7 bases. V shed 3 bases and J 7 bases; nucleotides not matched to a gene: 3. From germline, CDR1 is MRHNA and CDR2 SNTAGT. The CDR3 totals 13 residues. The CDR3 bases are TGTGCCAGCAGTGAAAACAGGGGCCAGCCCCAGCATTTT. Translation gives CASSENRGQPQHF.

V gene TRBV6-1 combines with J gene TRBJ1-2; maybe TRBD1 (6 bases). The length of the CDR3 is 17 residues. The germline CDR1 and CDR2 sequences are MNHNS and SASEGT. The V end lost 2 bases, the J end lost 6 bases, and 22 bases lay between the germline ends. Here the CDR3 DNA reads TGTGCCAGCAGTGAACTTGGACAGCCGAGGGGATCAGATGGCTACACCTTC. Translation gives CASSELGQPRGSDGYTF.

The chain couples TRBV7-9 to TRBJ1-2; no reliable D call. There are 11 residues in the CDR3. Germline V CDR1 and CDR2: SEHNR, FQNEAQ (reference sequence). Trimming took off 3 bases at V and 7 bases at J, with 6 bases between the two ends. The CDR3 DNA sequence: TGTGCCAGCAGCTTTGAGTTTGGCTACACCTTC. Translating gives CASSFEFGYTF.

This rearrangement joins TRBV9 to TRBJ2-3; 7 nucleotides match TRBD2. Germline V gene lookup returns CDR1 SGDLS and CDR2 YYNGEE. The CDR3 length is 14 residues. J lost 7 bases, V lost 1 base, and 6 bases had no gene match. The CDR3 spells CASSVSGRLNTQYF. In DNA form, the CDR3 reads TGTGCCAGCAGCGTATCCGGGAGGCTAAATACGCAGTATTTT.

This clone turned up a few times. The V call is TRBV14, the J call TRBJ1-2; 12 bases map to TRBD1. V lost 3 bases, J lost 6 bases, and 8 bases stayed unmatched. The CDR3 runs 16 residues. Germline assignment: CDR1 SGHDN and CDR2 FVKESK. In nucleotides, the CDR3 is TGTGCCAGCAGCCATGCCCCCGGGACAGGGGGCCATGGCTACACCTTC. Protein product: CASSHAPGTGGHGYTF.

This chain links TRBV24-1 with TRBJ1-2; TRBD1 aligns across 10 bases. This CDR3 is 15 amino acids long. Germline CDR1 is KGHDR and CDR2 is SFDVKD. V lost 3 bases and J lost 8; bases outside the gene matches: 8. The CDR3 protein is CATSDTGQGPEGYTF. In nucleotides, the CDR3 is TGTGCCACCAGTGATACGGGACAGGGGCCAGAAGGCTACACCTTC.

The V gene is TRBV5-1, the J gene TRBJ2-1, with 8 bases that match TRBD2. In germline, CDR1 is SGHRS, CDR2 YFSETQ. The CDR3 sequence is 16 residues long. With 5 bases clipped from V and 4 bases from J, the junction kept 11 bases outside the gene matches. The CDR3 here is CASRPGRGLDYNEQFF. The DNA of the CDR3 is TGCGCCAGCAGACCCGGGAGGGGGTTAGATTACAATGAGCAGTTCTTC. Combining the CDR3 with reference TRBV5-1 and TRBJ2-1 gives the whole variable domain KAGVTQTPRYLIKTRGQQVTLSCSPISGHRSVSWYQQTPGQGLQFLFEYFSETQRNKGNFPGRFSGRQFSNSRSEMNVSTLELGDSALYLCASRPGRGLDYNEQFFGPGTRLTVL.

This clone was seen only once. The chain is built from TRBV20-1 and TRBJ1-2, with 10 bases that match TRBD1. The V gene's germline CDR1 is DFQATT and CDR2 SNEGSKA (reference sequence). V was pared by 3 bases and J by 3 bases, with 10 bases of the junction left unmatched. The CDR3 contains 16 residues. CDR3 coding DNA: TGCAGTGCTAGTGCGGGACAGGGGAATAGAGACTATGGCTACACCTTC. Amino acids: CSASAGQGNRDYGYTF.

V and J are TRBV29-1 and TRBJ1-1, with TRBD1 matching 7 bases. V lost 1 base to trimming and J lost 3 bases; unmatched junction nucleotides: 14. The CDR3 loop spans 17 amino acids. Per the germline V gene, CDR1 is SQVTM and CDR2 is ANQGSEA. The CDR3, as DNA: TGCAGCGTTGAAGGACGCCGACGAGGCAGGGGGGACACTGAAGCTTTCTTT. Its translation is CSVEGRRRGRGDTEAFF.

The genes are TRBV5-4 and TRBJ2-7, with 7 nucleotides matching TRBD1. This CDR3 spans 15 amino acids. Germline CDR1 SGHNT, CDR2 YYREEE (reference sequence). Trimming at V came to 2 bases and at J to 7 bases, leaving 12 bases not matched to a gene. The CDR3 coding sequence is TGTGCCAGCAGCTTTCAACAGGGGACGGTCGATGAGCAGTACTTC. It is translated as CASSFQQGTVDEQYF.

The V and J genes are TRBV6-4 and TRBJ2-7; 9 nucleotides match TRBD2. The germline CDR1 and CDR2 sequences are MRHNA and SNTAGT. V was clipped by 0 bases and J by 0 bases; unmatched bases: 12. The CDR3 is 19 residues long. This CDR3 reads CASSDSTAGGKKSSYEQYF. In DNA, the CDR3 is TGTGCCAGCAGTGACTCGACTGCGGGAGGGAAAAAGAGCTCCTACGAGCAGTACTTC.

The CDR3 sequence is CSVEGTQGAGEQYF. The CDR3 DNA is TGCAGCGTTGAAGGAACACAGGGGGCGGGAGAGCAGTACTTC. The chain employs TRBV29-1 and TRBJ2-7; TRBD1 matches at 9 bases. Trimming cost V 1 base and J 7 bases; bases outside gene matches: 8. From germline, CDR1 is SQVTM and CDR2 ANQGSEA. This CDR3 has 14 residues.

A note on this clone: Other DNA sequences from this sample encode an identical CDR3 as well. The V and J genes are TRBV27 and TRBJ2-1; weak D call: TRBD2 (6 bases). CDR1 and CDR2 (germline): MNHEY, SMNVEV (reference sequence). The CDR3 totals 14 residues. The V end lost 8 bases, the J end lost 1 base, and 12 bases lay between the germline ends. The CDR3 sequence: CASSAGLSYNEQFF. In DNA form, the CDR3 reads TGTGCCAGCTCCGCGGGACTGTCCTACAATGAGCAGTTCTTC.

The genes are TRBV23-1 and TRBJ2-5; D may be TRBD1 (6 bases). TRBV23-1 is sorted into the ORF group, with uncertain function. The CDR3 runs to 17 residues. The V end lost 1 base, the J end lost 2 bases, and 17 bases lay between the germline ends. The CDR3 DNA follows: TGCGCCAGCAGTCAATTTGTCTCGGACAGCCCTCAAGAGACCCAGTACTTC. Its translation is CASSQFVSDSPQETQYF.

The chain is built from TRBV30 and TRBJ1-5, with 7 nucleotides matching TRBD1. Germline CDR1 GTSNPN, CDR2 SVGIG (reference sequence). This CDR3 region has 13 residues. Trimming took 2 bases from V and 7 from J; bases not matched to a gene: 5. CDR3 sequence (DNA): TGTGCCTGGAGTACAGGGGCAAACCAGCCCCAGCATTTT. Translation: CAWSTGANQPQHF.

This clone was counted a single time. This sequence joins TRBV25-1 and TRBJ2-7, with 7 bases matching TRBD2. The CDR3 spans 15 residues. The germline gives CDR1 MGHDK, CDR2 SYGVNS. Trimming took 4 bases from V and 2 from J; bases not matched to a gene: 8. DNA of the CDR3: TGTGCCAGCAGTGTAGTCGGCGGGGGTCCCTACGAGCAGTACTTC. It codes for CASSVVGGGPYEQYF.

The CDR3 nucleotides read TGTGCCAGTAGTATGGACAGAGATCAGCCCCAGCATTTT. As protein: CASSMDRDQPQHF. The rearrangement uses TRBV19 and TRBJ1-5; possible D gene TRBD1, 6 bases. Trimming pared 3 bases from V and 5 bases from J, leaving 8 bases between. Looked up from germline, CDR1 is LNHDA and CDR2 is SQIVND (reference sequence). This CDR3 has 13 residues.